Listed below are T cell receptor beta chains from one sample, sequenced in a study of cytomegalovirus exposure and HLA in healthy donors. Sequenced by immunoSEQ multiplex PCR; TCRdb stores in-frame clones only, minus some. The sample is made up of 90,000 to 120,000 clones, and the top ten hold 0.45% to 0.6% of it. Material for sequencing was PBMCs. These receptors were collected from a man aged 50 or older in good health and CMV-seronegative. The CDR3 runs from the conserved cysteine through the conserved F or W. A D gene is named only where the DNA matches it firmly.

V gene	D gene	J gene	CDR3 protein	CDR3 DNA
TRBV11-2	TRBD1	TRBJ1-4	CASSSNPGDRRLGKLFF	TGTGCCAGCAGCTCTAATCCCGGGGACAGACGTTTAGGAAAACTGTTTTTT
TRBV19	-	TRBJ2-1	CATRGLALPNEQFF	TGTGCCACCCGGGGTCTCGCTCTTCCCAATGAGCAGTTCTTC
TRBV19	-	TRBJ1-1	CASSWKEGVNTEAFF	TGTGCCAGTAGTTGGAAAGAGGGGGTGAACACTGAAGCTTTCTTT
TRBV7-7	-	TRBJ2-1	CASSLGAEPYNEQFF	TGTGCTAGCAGCTTGGGAGCGGAGCCTTACAATGAGCAGTTCTTC
TRBV5-1	-	TRBJ2-1	CASTLSVASYNEQFF	TGCGCCAGCACCCTCTCGGTAGCGTCCTACAATGAGCAGTTCTTC
TRBV6-1	TRBD1	TRBJ1-3	CASSQAGQLSGNTIYF	TGTGCCAGCAGTCAAGCGGGACAGCTCTCTGGAAACACCATATATTTT
TRBV29-1	-	TRBJ2-1	CSAPGKFYNEQFF	TGCAGCGCCCCGGGGAAATTCTACAATGAGCAGTTCTTC
TRBV18	TRBD1	TRBJ1-2	CASSPNREEQGNYTF	TGTGCCAGCTCACCAAACCGAGAGGAACAGGGGAACTACACCTTC
TRBV2	-	TRBJ1-5	CASSTDRSDQPQHF	TGTGCCAGCAGTACCGACAGGTCTGATCAGCCCCAGCATTTT
TRBV12-5	-	TRBJ2-3	CASGLAEADTQYF	TGTGCTAGTGGTTTGGCGGAGGCAGATACGCAGTATTTT
TRBV10-3	-	TRBJ1-1	CAISGGPPRTEAFF	TGTGCCATCAGTGGGGGCCCTCCCAGGACTGAAGCTTTCTTT
TRBV19	-	TRBJ1-2	CASDSGFFGVGYTF	TGTGCCAGTGATTCAGGTTTTTTCGGTGTCGGCTACACCTTC
TRBV6-5	-	TRBJ2-7	CASSSITSGTGEQYF	TGTGCCAGCAGCTCCATCACTTCCGGGACTGGAGAGCAGTACTTC
TRBV30	-	TRBJ2-2	CAWRGGWRLFF	TGTGCCTGGAGGGGGGGTTGGAGGCTGTTTTTT
TRBV14	-	TRBJ2-7	CASSPPGASYEQYF	TGTGCCAGCAGCCCCCCAGGGGCAAGCTACGAGCAGTACTTC
TRBV6-1	TRBD2	TRBJ2-2	CASTSGRGNTGELFF	TGTGCCAGCACTAGCGGGAGAGGGAACACCGGGGAGCTGTTTTTT
TRBV7-9	-	TRBJ1-1	CASNTRNVNTEAFF	TGTGCCAGCAATACGAGGAACGTGAACACTGAAGCTTTCTTT
TRBV11-2	TRBD2	TRBJ2-5	CASSLGAGGRETQYF	TGTGCCAGCAGCTTAGGGGCGGGAGGGCGAGAGACCCAGTACTTC
TRBV18	-	TRBJ2-3	CASSPQRTDSDTQYF	TGTGCCAGCTCACCACAGAGGACAGATTCAGATACGCAGTATTTT
TRBV4-1	TRBD2	TRBJ2-7	CASSQDTLAGGDEQYF	TGCGCCAGCAGCCAAGATACGCTAGCGGGGGGAGACGAGCAGTACTTC
TRBV7-9	TRBD1	TRBJ1-2	CASSLVGTGPLRYTF	TGTGCCAGCAGCTTAGTGGGGACAGGGCCTTTACGCTACACCTTC
TRBV15	-	TRBJ1-5	CATSRTGQPQHF	TGTGCCACCAGCAGAACCGGTCAGCCCCAGCATTTT
TRBV4-3	-	TRBJ1-2	CASSQLGGEGGYTF	TGCGCCAGCAGCCAACTTGGGGGGGAGGGGGGCTACACCTTC
TRBV28	TRBD1	TRBJ1-2	CASSLGTDYGYTF	TGTGCCAGCAGTTTGGGGACAGACTATGGCTACACCTTC
TRBV7-2	-	TRBJ2-5	CASNTGVRGKTQYF	TGTGCCAGCAACACGGGGGTCCGGGGTAAGACCCAGTACTTC
TRBV5-6	TRBD1	TRBJ1-2	CASSPRTGHYGYTF	TGTGCCAGCAGTCCTCGGACAGGCCACTATGGCTACACCTTC
TRBV5-6	TRBD1	TRBJ1-1	CASSAVTGGNTEAFF	TGTGCCAGCAGCGCCGTGACAGGGGGGAACACTGAAGCTTTCTTT
TRBV9	TRBD1	TRBJ1-1	CASSPDVGGQSLTEAFF	TGTGCCAGCAGCCCCGATGTAGGGGGCCAGTCTCTCACTGAAGCTTTCTTT
TRBV5-4	-	TRBJ2-5	CAGSGGSRETQYF	TGTGCCGGCTCCGGGGGTTCCAGGGAGACCCAGTACTTC